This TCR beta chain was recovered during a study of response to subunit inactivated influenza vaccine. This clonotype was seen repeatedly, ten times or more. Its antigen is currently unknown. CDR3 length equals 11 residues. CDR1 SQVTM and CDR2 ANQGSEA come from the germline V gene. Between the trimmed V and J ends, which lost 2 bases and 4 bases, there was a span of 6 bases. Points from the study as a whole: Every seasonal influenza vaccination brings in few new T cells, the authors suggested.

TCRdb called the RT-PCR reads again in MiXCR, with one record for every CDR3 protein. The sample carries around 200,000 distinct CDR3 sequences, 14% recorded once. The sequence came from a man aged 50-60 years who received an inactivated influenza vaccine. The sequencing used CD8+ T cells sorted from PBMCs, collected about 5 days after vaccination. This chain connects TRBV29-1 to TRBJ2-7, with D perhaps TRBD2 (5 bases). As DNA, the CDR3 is TGCAGCGTTGAAAGAGGGTACGAGCAGTACTTC. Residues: CSVERGYEQYF.